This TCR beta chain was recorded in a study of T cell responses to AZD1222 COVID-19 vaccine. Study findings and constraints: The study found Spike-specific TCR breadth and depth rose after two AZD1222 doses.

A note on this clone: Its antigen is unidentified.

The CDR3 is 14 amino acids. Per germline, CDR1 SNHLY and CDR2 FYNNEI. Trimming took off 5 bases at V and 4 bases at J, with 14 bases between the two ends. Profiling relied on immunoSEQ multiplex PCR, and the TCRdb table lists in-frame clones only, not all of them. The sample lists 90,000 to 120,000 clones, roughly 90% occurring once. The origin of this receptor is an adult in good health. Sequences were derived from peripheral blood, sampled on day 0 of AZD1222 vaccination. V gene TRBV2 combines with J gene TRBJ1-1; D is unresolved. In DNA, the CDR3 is TGTGCCAGCAGTAACCAGCGGGTCCCCACTGAAGCTTTCTTT. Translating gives CASSNQRVPTEAFF.